This T cell receptor (beta chain) was documented in a study of T cell repertoires in cytomegalovirus infection. General observations from the study: In two of eight donors, the top clonotype was HLA-C-restricted CMV-specific. The cumulative frequency of public TCR beta families distinguished individuals who carried CMV together with the relevant HLA.

MiXCR was run by TCRdb on the reads, yielding one entry per CDR3 protein. Counted here are approximately 700,000 distinct CDR3 sequences, 35% to 45% occurring once; the ten biggest clones make up more than 2.5%. There are a few counts of this clonotype. Its antigen is as yet unknown. The sequenced sample was PBMCs. The origin of this receptor is a human donor in good health (CMV status not recorded). Some clones in this sample may be carry-over from other donors' samples.

DNA of the CDR3: TGTGCCAGCAGCTTAGGACTAGCGGGGAGGGGGGAGACCCAGTACTTC. It translates to CASSLGLAGRGETQYF. The gene calls are TRBV7-2 and TRBJ2-5, with TRBD2 matching 11 bases. In germline, CDR1 is SGHTA, CDR2 FQGNSA. The CDR3 contains 16 residues. J gave up 5 bases and V 1 base, and 6 bases lay outside the gene matches.